The 10 T cell receptor beta chains below were found in one sample sequenced in a study of blood T cell repertoires in COVID-19. Clones were sequenced by immunoSEQ multiplex PCR, and TCRdb holds only the in-frame ones, with some missing. This table has about 220,000 clones, around 82% appearing once. Input material: peripheral blood. These receptors came from a woman in her seventies with acute or convalescent COVID-19.

This chain uses TRBV25-1 with TRBJ1-1, with D maybe TRBD1 (5 bases). From germline, CDR1 is MGHDK and CDR2 SYGVNS. The CDR3 covers 14 residues. V lost 7 bases and J 6 bases, leaving 18 bases between the germline ends. The CDR3: CASTRPGGSAEAFF. The CDR3 nucleotides are TGTGCCAGCACCCGCCCGGGGGGGAGCGCTGAAGCTTTCTTT.

This chain uses TRBV5-1 with TRBJ1-5, with D possibly TRBD1 on 6 matching bases. V was cut by 0 bases and J by 4 bases, with 11 bases left in between. The CDR3 is made up of 15 amino acids. The germline V gene has CDR1 SGHRS and CDR2 YFSETQ. As DNA, the CDR3 is TGCGCCAGCAGCTTGGGGCAGGGGAAAAATCAGCCCCAGCATTTT. Protein product: CASSLGQGKNQPQHF.

The chain uses TRBV7-9 and TRBJ2-7, with D perhaps matching TRBD1 (6 bases). Trimming removed 5 bases from V and 10 bases from J, with 15 bases in between. CDR1 is SEHNR, CDR2 FQNEAQ, per germline (reference sequence). The CDR3 is 12 residues long. The DNA of the CDR3 is TGTGCCAGCAGCGCGCAACAGGGCCCCCAGTACTTC. Its protein product is CASSAQQGPQYF.

This chain uses TRBV7-8 with TRBJ1-2, with 8 bases aligning to TRBD1. Trimming removed 5 bases from V and 2 bases from J; junction bases left unmatched: 7. The CDR3 runs to 15 residues. CDR1 and CDR2 from the germline V gene are SGHVS and FQNEAQ. The CDR3 spells CASSPSGGLNYGYTF. For the CDR3, the DNA is TGTGCCAGCAGCCCCTCAGGGGGCCTAAACTATGGCTACACCTTC.

The V and J genes are TRBV25-1 and TRBJ1-4; TRBD1 matches 9 bases. This CDR3 spans 13 amino acids. Germline loops: CDR1 MGHDK, CDR2 SYGVNS. The V gene end was trimmed by 9 bases and the J gene end by 7 bases; junction bases not matched to a gene: 6. For the CDR3, the DNA is TGTGCCAGTCAACAGGGGGCATTTGAAAAACTGTTTTTT. This translates into CASQQGAFEKLFF.

This chain connects TRBV19 to TRBJ2-3, with TRBD1 matching 11 bases. The V and J ends lost 6 bases and 4 bases, in that order; junction bases with no gene match: 3. CDR3 length: 14 residues. Per germline, CDR1 LNHDA and CDR2 SQIVND (reference sequence). This CDR3 reads CASRDRGRADTQYF. The CDR3 DNA reads TGTGCCAGTAGGGACAGGGGGCGGGCAGATACGCAGTATTTT.

This clone was detected only a few times. This chain links TRBV4-1 with TRBJ2-7; 8 bases fit TRBD1. CDR1 MGHRA and CDR2 YSYEKL come from the germline V gene. V dropped 0 bases and J dropped 9; count of bases not matched to a gene: 7. The length of the CDR3 is 14 residues. CDR3 sequence: CASSQDQNRGWQYF. DNA for the CDR3: TGCGCCAGCAGCCAAGATCAAAACAGGGGGTGGCAGTACTTC.

This sequence joins TRBV9 and TRBJ2-1; tentatively, D is TRBD1 (6 bases). Germline V gene sequence: CDR1 SGDLS, CDR2 YYNGEE. The CDR3 is 15 amino acids. Trimming took off 4 bases at V and 2 bases at J, with 13 bases between the two ends. The CDR3 nucleotides read TGTGCCAGCAGCCTAACCGGGACACCCTACAATGAGCAGTTCTTC. Encoded protein: CASSLTGTPYNEQFF.

This clone has at least ten counts. In nucleotides, the CDR3 is TGTGCCAGCAGTGAATTGCGTGGGACAGGGGAGGGCTACACCTTC. This sequence encodes CASSELRGTGEGYTF. This sequence joins TRBV2 and TRBJ1-2; TRBD1 matches 10 bases. The CDR3 covers 15 residues. J was trimmed by 8 bases and V by 2 bases; bases with no gene match: 8. Germline loops: CDR1 SNHLY, CDR2 FYNNEI.

CDR3 nucleotides: TGTGCCAGCAGTGTCGAGGGGGTCGGCTATAGCAATCAGCCCCAGCATTTT. This gives the protein CASSVEGVGYSNQPQHF. The chain couples TRBV6-1 to TRBJ1-5, with D maybe TRBD1 (6 bases). Germline CDR1 reads MNHNS; CDR2 reads SASEGT. This CDR3 contains 17 residues. The V end lost 4 bases, the J end lost 0 bases, and 16 bases lay between the germline ends.